A selection of T cell receptor gamma chains follows, all from one sample in a study of γδ T cells in repeated Plasmodium falciparum infection. TCRdb re-called the multiplex PCR reads through CATT. The sample records tens of thousands of gamma-chain clones, around 3% being singletons. The sample was gamma-delta T cells from blood. These TCRs come from a pool of human donors (malaria-infected and uninfected, not separated). Each CDR3 is given with its conserved first and last residue. Size tells how often a clone was seen, or its class if it is expanded.

v_call,cdr3_length,j_call,clone_size,cdr3_nt,cdr3_aa
TRGV9,13,TRGJ1/TRGJ2,medium-sized,TGTGCCTTGTGGGAGCCCCGTTATTATAAGAAACTCTTT,CALWEPRYYKKLF
TRGV4,11,TRGJ1/TRGJ2,medium-sized,TGTGCCACCTGGACTTATTATAAGAAACTCTTT,CATWTYYKKLF
TRGV3,15,TRGJ1/TRGJ2,many,TGTGCCACCTGGGACAGGCTCTTTCGCCCAAATAAGAAACTCTTT,CATWDRLFRPNKKLF
TRGV9,13,TRGJ1/TRGJ2,many,TGTGCCTTGTGGGACGATCAGCCCGATAAGAAACTCTTT,CALWDDQPDKKLF
TRGV8,13,TRGJ1/TRGJ2,many,TGTGCCACCTGGGATACCGGCCATTATAAGAAACTCTTT,CATWDTGHYKKLF
TRGV5,15,TRGJP1,many,TGTGCCACCTGGGACAGGCCTGGGACTGGTTGGTTCAAGATATTT,CATWDRPGTGWFKIF
TRGV9,17,TRGJP,medium-sized,TGTGCCTTGTGGGAGGCAGGTCTTGGGTTGGGCAAAAAAATCAAGGTATTT,CALWEAGLGLGKKIKVF
TRGV9,12,TRGJ1/TRGJ2,large,TGTGCCTTGTGGGAGTTTTATTATAAGAAACTCTTT,CALWEFYYKKLF
TRGV2,13,TRGJ1/TRGJ2,many,TGTGCCACCTGGGACGGGATGAGATATAAGAAACTCTTT,CATWDGMRYKKLF
TRGV9,15,TRGJP1,many,TGTGCCTTGTGGGAGGGGCAGCCCACTGGTTGGTTCAAGATATTT,CALWEGQPTGWFKIF
TRGV9,13,TRGJ1/TRGJ2,many,TGTGCCTTGTGGGAGGGGGGATATTATAAGAAACTCTTT,CALWEGGYYKKLF
TRGV2,13,TRGJP2,many,TGTGCCACCTGGCCGGTTAGTGATTGGATCAAGACGTTT,CATWPVSDWIKTF
TRGV8,11,TRGJ1/TRGJ2,many,TGTGCCACCTGGGCCCCGGCTAAGAAACTCTTT,CATWAPAKKLF
TRGV3,14,TRGJ1/TRGJ2,many,TGTGCCACCTGGGACAGGCTGCTGGGTTATAAGAAACTCTTT,CATWDRLLGYKKLF
TRGV2,14,TRGJ1/TRGJ2,many,TGTGCCACCTGGGACGGGTGGGAGTATTATAAGAAACTCTTT,CATWDGWEYYKKLF
TRGV9,16,TRGJP,many,TGTGCCTTGTGGGAGGACTTAGAGTTGGGCAAAAAAATCAAGGTATTT,CALWEDLELGKKIKVF
TRGV4,13,TRGJP1,many,TGTGCCACCTGGGATGAGACTGGTTGGTTCAAGATATTT,CATWDETGWFKIF
TRGV9,13,TRGJ1/TRGJ2,many,TGTGCCTTGTGGGAGAATCATTATTATAAGAAACTCTTT,CALWENHYYKKLF
TRGV9,13,TRGJ1/TRGJ2,medium-sized,TGTGCCTTGTGGGAGCCTTTGTGGTATAAGAAACTCTTT,CALWEPLWYKKLF
TRGV5,15,TRGJ1/TRGJ2,many,TGTGCCACCTGGGACATACTTTCGGAGTATTATAAGAAACTCTTT,CATWDILSEYYKKLF
TRGV4,18,TRGJP2,many,TGTGCCACCTGGGATGGGTTTGTTGGCCTTAGTAGTGATTGGATCAAGACGTTT,CATWDGFVGLSSDWIKTF
TRGV4,13,TRGJ1/TRGJ2,many,TGTGCCACCTGGGAAGAGAATTATTATAAGAAACTCTTT,CATWEENYYKKLF
TRGV5,13,TRGJ1/TRGJ2,many,TGTGCCACCTGGGACAGGCCCACGATTAAGAAACTCTTT,CATWDRPTIKKLF
TRGV2,16,TRGJ1/TRGJ2,many,TGTGCCACCTGGGACGCACCTGTGGAGGTTTATTATAAGAAACTCTTT,CATWDAPVEVYYKKLF
TRGV3,14,TRGJ1/TRGJ2,many,TGTGCCACCTGGGACAGGTGTGGCTATTATAAGAAACTCTTT,CATWDRCGYYKKLF
TRGV9,11,TRGJ1/TRGJ2,many,TGTGCCTTGTGGGATCACTATAAGAAACTCTTT,CALWDHYKKLF
TRGV9,15,TRGJ1/TRGJ2,many,TGTGCCTTGTGGGAGGTGCCTAAGAAGTATTATAAGAAACTCTTT,CALWEVPKKYYKKLF
TRGV5,15,TRGJ1/TRGJ2,many,TGTGCCACCTGGGACAGGCCATTGAGGTATTATAAGAAACTCTTT,CATWDRPLRYYKKLF
TRGV8,12,TRGJ1/TRGJ2,many,TGTGCCACCTGGGTTTCCTATTATAAGAAACTCTTT,CATWVSYYKKLF
TRGV4,14,TRGJ1/TRGJ2,medium-sized,TGTGCCACCTGGGATGCAGTTTCCGGTTATAAGAAACTCTTT,CATWDAVSGYKKLF
TRGV3,11,TRGJ1/TRGJ2,many,TGTGCCACCTGGGACAGCCTCTCGAAACTCTTT,CATWDSLSKLF